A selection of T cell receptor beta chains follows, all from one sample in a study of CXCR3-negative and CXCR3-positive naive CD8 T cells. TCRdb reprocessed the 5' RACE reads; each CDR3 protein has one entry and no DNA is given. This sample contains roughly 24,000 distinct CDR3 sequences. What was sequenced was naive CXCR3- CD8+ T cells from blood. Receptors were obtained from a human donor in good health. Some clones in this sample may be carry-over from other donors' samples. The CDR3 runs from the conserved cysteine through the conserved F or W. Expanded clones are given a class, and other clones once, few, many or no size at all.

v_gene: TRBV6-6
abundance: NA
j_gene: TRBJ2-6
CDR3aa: CASRNDRLSSGANVLTF

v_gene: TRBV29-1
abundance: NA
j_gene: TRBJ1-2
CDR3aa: CSVDPGGADGYTF

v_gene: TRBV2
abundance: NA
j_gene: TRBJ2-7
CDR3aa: CASSGDTYEQYF

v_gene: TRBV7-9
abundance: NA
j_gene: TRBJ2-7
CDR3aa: CASSLGIGAGQGFYEQYF

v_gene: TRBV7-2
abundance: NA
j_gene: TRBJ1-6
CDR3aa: CDSSFSGTGLSPLHF

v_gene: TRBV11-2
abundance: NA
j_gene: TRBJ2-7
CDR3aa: CASGTGTVTYEQYF

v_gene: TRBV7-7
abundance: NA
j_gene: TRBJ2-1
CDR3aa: CASSSLGATGDNEQFF

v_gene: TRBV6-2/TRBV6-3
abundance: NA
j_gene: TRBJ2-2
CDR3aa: CASNPIPGTSGNWELFF

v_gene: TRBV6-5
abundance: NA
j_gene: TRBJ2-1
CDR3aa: CASSTYRQGYEQFF

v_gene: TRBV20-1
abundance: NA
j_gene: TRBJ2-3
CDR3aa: CSAKEMTDPFSTDTQYF

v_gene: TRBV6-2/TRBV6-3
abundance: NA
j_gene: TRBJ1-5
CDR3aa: CASSSLTGAGSQPQHF

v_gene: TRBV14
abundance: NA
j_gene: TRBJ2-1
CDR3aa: CASSQDGRSYNEQFF

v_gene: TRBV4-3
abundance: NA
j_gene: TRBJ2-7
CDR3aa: CASSQDGDRGPYEQYF

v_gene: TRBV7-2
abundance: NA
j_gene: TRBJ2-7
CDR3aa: CASSFFMGDTYEQYF

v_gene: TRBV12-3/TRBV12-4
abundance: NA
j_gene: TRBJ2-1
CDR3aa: CASSIAEFTYNEQFF

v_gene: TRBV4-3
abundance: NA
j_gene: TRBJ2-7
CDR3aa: CASSQVLERPEQYF

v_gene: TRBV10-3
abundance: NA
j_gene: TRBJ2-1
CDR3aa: CAISESGRNEQFF

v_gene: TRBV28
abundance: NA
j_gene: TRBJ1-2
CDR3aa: CASNPTGLGYTF

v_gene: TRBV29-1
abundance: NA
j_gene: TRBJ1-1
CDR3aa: CSVGGTRGTEAFF

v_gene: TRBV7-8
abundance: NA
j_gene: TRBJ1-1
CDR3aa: CASSLAISTEAFF

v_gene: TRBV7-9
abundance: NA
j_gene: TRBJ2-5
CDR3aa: CASSPQVRGSQETQYF

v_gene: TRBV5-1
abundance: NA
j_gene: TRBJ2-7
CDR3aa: CASSLSSGGKYTPGAYEQYF

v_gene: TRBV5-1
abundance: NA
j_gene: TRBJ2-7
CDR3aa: CASSFYSSYEQYF

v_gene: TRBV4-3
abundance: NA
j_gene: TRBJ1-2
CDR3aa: CASSQGQYSYGYTF

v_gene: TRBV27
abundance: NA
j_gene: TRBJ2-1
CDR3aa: CASSLVRGSSYNEQFF

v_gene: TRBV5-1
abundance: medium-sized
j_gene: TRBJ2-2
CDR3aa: CASSAGQGNTGELFF

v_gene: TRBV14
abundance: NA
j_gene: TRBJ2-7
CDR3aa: CASSRGQISYEQYF

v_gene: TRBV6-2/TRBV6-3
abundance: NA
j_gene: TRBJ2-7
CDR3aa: CASRPRGAGNYEQYF

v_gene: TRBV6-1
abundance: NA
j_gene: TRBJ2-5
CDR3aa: CASSEELAGAQETQYF

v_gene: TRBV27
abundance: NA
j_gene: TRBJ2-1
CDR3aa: CASSLGGAYNEQFF

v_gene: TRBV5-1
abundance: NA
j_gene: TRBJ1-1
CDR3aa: CASSLGFGERDTEAFF